The following is a T cell receptor (beta chain) sequence with its context. The antigen is undetermined. This sample was taken from a study of T cell repertoires in cytomegalovirus infection. Per germline, CDR1 SGHDT and CDR2 YYEEEE. The CDR3 length is 17 residues. The V end was cut by 2 bases, the J end by 4 bases, with 21 bases between. Via MiXCR, TCRdb re-called the reads, giving one row per CDR3 protein. The sample holds approximately 120,000 distinct CDR3 sequences, around 28% seen once. The chain couples TRBV5-6 to TRBJ1-1, with D possibly matching TRBD1 (6 bases). The clonotype comes from a human donor in good health (CMV status not recorded). Some clones in this sample may be carry-over from other donors' samples. The sample in question was CD8+ T cells from cultured PBMCs, obtained from culture after CMV antigen stimulation. For the CDR3, the DNA is TGTGCCAGCAGCTTCACATCGACAGGATTTGGTGTCACTGAAGCTTTCTTT. Translated: CASSFTSTGFGVTEAFF. Full variable domain (remainder filled in from reference TRBV5-6 and TRBJ1-1): DAGVTQSPTHLIKTRGQQVTLRCSPKSGHDTVSWYQQALGQGPQFIFQYYEEEERQRGNFPDRFSGHQFPNYSSELNVNALLLGDSALYLCASSFTSTGFGVTEAFFGQGTRLTVV.